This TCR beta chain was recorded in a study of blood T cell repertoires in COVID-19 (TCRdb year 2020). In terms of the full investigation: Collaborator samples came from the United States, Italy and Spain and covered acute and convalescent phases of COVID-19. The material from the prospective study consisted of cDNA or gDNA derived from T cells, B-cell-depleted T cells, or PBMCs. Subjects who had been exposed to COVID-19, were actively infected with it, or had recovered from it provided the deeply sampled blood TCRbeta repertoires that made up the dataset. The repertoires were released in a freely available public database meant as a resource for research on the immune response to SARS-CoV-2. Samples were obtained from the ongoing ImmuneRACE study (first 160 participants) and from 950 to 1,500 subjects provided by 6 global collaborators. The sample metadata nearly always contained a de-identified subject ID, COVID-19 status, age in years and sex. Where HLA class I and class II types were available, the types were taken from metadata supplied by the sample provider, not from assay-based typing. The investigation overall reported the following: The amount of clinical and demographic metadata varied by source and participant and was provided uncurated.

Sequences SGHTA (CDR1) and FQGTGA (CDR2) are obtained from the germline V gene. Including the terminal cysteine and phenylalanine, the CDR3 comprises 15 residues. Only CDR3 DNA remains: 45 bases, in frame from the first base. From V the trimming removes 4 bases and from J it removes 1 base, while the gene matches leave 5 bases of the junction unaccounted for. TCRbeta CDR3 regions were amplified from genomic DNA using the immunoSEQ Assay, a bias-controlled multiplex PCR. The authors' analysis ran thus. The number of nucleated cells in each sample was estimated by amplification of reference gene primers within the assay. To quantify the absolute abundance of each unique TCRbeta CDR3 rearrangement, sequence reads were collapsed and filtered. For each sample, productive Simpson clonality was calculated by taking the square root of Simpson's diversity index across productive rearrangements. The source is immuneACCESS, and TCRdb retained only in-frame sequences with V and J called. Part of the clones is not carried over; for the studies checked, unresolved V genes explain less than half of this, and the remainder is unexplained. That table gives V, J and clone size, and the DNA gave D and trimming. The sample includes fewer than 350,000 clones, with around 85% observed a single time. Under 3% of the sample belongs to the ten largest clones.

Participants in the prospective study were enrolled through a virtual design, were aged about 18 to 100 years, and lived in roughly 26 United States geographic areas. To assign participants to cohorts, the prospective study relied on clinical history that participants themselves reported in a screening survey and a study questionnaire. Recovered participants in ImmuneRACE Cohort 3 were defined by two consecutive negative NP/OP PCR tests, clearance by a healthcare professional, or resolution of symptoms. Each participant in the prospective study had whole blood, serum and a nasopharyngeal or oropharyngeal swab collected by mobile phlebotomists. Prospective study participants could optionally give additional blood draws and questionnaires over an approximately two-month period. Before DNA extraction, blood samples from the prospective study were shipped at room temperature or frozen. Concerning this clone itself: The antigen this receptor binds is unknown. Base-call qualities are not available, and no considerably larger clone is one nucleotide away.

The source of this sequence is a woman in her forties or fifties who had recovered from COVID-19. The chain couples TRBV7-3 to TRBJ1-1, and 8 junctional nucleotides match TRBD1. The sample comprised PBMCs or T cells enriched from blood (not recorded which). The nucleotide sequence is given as TGTGCCAGCAGCTACGTCGGACAGGGGAACACTGAAGCTTTCTTT. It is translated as CASSYVGQGNTEAFF. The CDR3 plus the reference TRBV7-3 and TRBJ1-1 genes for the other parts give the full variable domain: GAGVSQTPSNKVTEKGKYVELRCDPISGHTALYWYRQSLGQGPEFLIYFQGTGAADDSGLPNDRFFAVRPEGSVSTLKIQRTERGDSAVYLCASSYVGQGNTEAFFGQGTRLTVV.